Given below is one T cell receptor (beta chain) in context. The antigen is unknown. The method was immunoSEQ multiplex PCR; TCRdb's version includes in-frame clones alone and lacks a portion of them. Counted here are 9,500 to 15,000 clones, roughly nine tenths occurring once; the ten biggest clones make up about 2.8%. This entry is derived from a study of chemoradiotherapy in HPV16-positive cancers. Across the whole study: Functional T-cell assays on a couple of HPV16-positive patients' cells defined candidate HPV-specific clones and common TCR motifs.

General study points: For HPV16-positive patients, expanding HPV-responsive T cells associated with longer recurrence-free survival. HPV-specific T cells were functionally defined from only a couple of HPV16-positive patients. Candidate HPV-specific clones and E7-related TCR motifs grew in tumor during treatment.

In germline, CDR1 is SGHTA, CDR2 FQGNSA. The CDR3 is made up of 12 amino acids. Deletions cut 2 bases from V and 6 bases from J, with 8 bases between. This sequence joins TRBV7-2 and TRBJ2-7, with D tentatively TRBD2 (5 bases). This TCR came from a human donor with HPV-associated anogenital cancer. Sequencing used blood, obtained from a patient who underwent chemoradiotherapy. CDR3 DNA sequence: TGTGCCAGCAGCTTAAATCGGGGCGAGCAGTACTTC. The encoded protein is CASSLNRGEQYF.